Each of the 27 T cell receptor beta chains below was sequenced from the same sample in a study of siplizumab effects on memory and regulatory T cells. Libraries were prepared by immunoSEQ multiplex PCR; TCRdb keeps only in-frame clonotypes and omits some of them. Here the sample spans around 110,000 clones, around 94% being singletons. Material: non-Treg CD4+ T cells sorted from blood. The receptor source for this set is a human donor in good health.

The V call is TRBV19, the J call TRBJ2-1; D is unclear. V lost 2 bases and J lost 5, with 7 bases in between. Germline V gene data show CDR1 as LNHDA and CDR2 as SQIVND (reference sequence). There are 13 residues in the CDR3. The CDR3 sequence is CASSIMGNNEQFF. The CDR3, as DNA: TGTGCCAGTAGTATAATGGGGAACAATGAGCAGTTCTTC. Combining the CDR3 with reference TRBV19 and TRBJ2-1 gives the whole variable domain DGGITQSPKYLFRKEGQNVTLSCEQNLNHDAMYWYRQDPGQGLRLIYYSQIVNDFQKGDIAEGYSVSREKKESFPLTVTSAQKNPTAFYLCASSIMGNNEQFFGPGTRLTVL.

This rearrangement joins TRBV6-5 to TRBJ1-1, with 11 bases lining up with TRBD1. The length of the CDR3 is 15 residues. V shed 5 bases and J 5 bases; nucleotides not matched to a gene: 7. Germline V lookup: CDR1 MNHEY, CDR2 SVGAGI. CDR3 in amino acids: CASSKPGQGVTEAFF. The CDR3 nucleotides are TGTGCCAGCAGTAAACCGGGACAGGGGGTAACTGAAGCTTTCTTT.

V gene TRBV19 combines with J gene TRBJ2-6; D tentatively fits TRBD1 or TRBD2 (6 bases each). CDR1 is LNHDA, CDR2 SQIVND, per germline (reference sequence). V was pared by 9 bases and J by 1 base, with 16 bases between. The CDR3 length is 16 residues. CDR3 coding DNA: TGTGCCAGCGAGGATGGGGGGCTATCTGGGGCCAACGTCCTGACTTTC. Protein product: CASEDGGLSGANVLTF.

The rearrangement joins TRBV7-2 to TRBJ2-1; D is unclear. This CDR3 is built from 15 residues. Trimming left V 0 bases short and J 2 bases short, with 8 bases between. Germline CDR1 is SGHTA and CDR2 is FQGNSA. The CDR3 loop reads CASSLASITYNEQFF. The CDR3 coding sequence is TGTGCCAGCAGCTTAGCCTCCATTACCTACAATGAGCAGTTCTTC.

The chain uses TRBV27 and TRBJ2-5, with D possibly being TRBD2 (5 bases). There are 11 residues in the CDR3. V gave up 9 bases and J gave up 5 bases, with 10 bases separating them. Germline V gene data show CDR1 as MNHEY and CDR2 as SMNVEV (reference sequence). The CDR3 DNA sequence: TGTGCCAGTACGGGGTTTGAGACCCAGTACTTC. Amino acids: CASTGFETQYF.

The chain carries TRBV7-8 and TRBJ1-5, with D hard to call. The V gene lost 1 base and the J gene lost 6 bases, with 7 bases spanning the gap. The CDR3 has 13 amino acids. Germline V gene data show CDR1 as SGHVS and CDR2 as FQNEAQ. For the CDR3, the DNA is TGTGCCAGCAGCTTAGGGTCTGCTCAGCCCCAGCATTTT. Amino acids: CASSLGSAQPQHF.

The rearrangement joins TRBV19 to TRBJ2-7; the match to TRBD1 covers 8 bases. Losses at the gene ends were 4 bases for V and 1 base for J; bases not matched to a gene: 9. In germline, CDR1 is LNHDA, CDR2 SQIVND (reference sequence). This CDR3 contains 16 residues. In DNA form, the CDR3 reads TGTGCCAGTAGTAAACTCTCCGGGGACAGGTCCTACGAGCAGTACTTC. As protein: CASSKLSGDRSYEQYF.

CDR3: CASTLQGLGNYGYTF. The CDR3 DNA is TGTGCCAGCACTCTCCAGGGATTAGGAAACTATGGCTACACCTTC. This chain uses TRBV6-1 with TRBJ1-2; D might be TRBD1 (5 bases). CDR1 and CDR2 from the germline V gene are MNHNS and SASEGT. CDR3 length: 15 residues. V was shortened by 7 bases and J by 2 bases, with 17 bases between the two germline ends.

Here the CDR3 reads CASSVAGPSTADTQYF. DNA of the CDR3: TGTGCCAGCAGCGTAGCGGGGCCGTCTACAGCAGATACGCAGTATTTT. The chain combines TRBV9 with TRBJ2-3; the D call may be TRBD1 or TRBD2 (5 bases each). From germline, CDR1 is SGDLS and CDR2 YYNGEE. This CDR3 has 16 residues. Trimming removed 0 bases at V and 4 bases at J, with 15 bases between.

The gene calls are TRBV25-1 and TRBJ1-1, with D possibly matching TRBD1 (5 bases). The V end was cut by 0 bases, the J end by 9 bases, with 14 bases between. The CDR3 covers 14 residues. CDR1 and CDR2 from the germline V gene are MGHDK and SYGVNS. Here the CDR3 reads CASSEYWQGGKAFF. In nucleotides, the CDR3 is TGTGCCAGCAGTGAATATTGGCAGGGCGGTAAAGCTTTCTTT.

CDR3 nucleotide sequence: TGTGCCAGCAGGGGACACTATATGAACACTGAAGCTTTCTTT. It translates to CASRGHYMNTEAFF. The genes are TRBV6-4 and TRBJ1-1; tentative D call: TRBD1 (6 bases). The CDR3 runs 14 residues. The germline V gene encodes CDR1 MRHNA and CDR2 SNTAGT. With 6 bases removed from V and 0 bases from J, the gap between germline ends came to 11 bases.

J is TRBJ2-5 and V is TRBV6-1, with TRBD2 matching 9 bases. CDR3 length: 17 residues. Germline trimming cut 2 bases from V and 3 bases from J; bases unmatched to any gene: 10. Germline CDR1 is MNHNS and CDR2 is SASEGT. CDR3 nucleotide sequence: TGTGCCAGCAGTGAATTTGGGGCGGGAGGGCCGGAAGAGACCCAGTACTTC. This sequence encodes CASSEFGAGGPEETQYF.

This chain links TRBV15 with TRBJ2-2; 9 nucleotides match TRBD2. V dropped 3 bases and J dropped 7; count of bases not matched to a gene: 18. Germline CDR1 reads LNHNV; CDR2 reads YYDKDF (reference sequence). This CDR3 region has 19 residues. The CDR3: CATSRPTSYAGGPGGELFF. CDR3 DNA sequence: TGTGCCACCAGCAGGCCGACCTCTTACGCGGGAGGGCCGGGCGGGGAGCTGTTTTTT.

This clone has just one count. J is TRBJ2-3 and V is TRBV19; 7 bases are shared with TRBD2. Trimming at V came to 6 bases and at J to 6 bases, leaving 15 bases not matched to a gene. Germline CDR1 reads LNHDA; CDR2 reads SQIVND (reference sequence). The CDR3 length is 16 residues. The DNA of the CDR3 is TGTGCCAGTAGACCTTGGAGCGGGGCGACGAGGGATACGCAGTATTTT. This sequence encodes CASRPWSGATRDTQYF. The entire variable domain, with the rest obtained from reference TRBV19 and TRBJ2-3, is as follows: DGGITQSPKYLFRKEGQNVTLSCEQNLNHDAMYWYRQDPGQGLRLIYYSQIVNDFQKGDIAEGYSVSREKKESFPLTVTSAQKNPTAFYLCASRPWSGATRDTQYFGPGTRLTVL.

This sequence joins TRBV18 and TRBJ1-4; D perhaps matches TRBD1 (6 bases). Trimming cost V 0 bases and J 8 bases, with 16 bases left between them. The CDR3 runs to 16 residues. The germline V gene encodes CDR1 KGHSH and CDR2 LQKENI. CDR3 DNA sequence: TGTGCCAGCTCACCACCCCATGGGCAGGGGTACGAAAAACTGTTTTTT. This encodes CASSPPHGQGYEKLFF.

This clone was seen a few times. CDR3 protein: CASSSYEQYF. Written as DNA, the CDR3 is TGTGCCAGCAGTAGCTACGAGCAGTACTTC. The rearrangement links TRBV25-1 to TRBJ2-7; D is ambiguous. The CDR3 is made up of 10 amino acids. Trimming cost V 5 bases and J 3 bases, with 2 bases left between them. Looked up from germline, CDR1 is MGHDK and CDR2 is SYGVNS.

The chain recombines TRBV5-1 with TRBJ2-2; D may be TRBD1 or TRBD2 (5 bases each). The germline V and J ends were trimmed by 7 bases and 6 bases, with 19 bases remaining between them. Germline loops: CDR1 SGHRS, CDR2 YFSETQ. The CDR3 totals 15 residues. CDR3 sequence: CASARDQTRPGELFF. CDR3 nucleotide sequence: TGCGCCAGCGCCCGGGACCAGACACGACCCGGGGAGCTGTTTTTT. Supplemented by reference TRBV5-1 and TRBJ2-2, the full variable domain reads KAGVTQTPRYLIKTRGQQVTLSCSPISGHRSVSWYQQTPGQGLQFLFEYFSETQRNKGNFPGRFSGRQFSNSRSEMNVSTLELGDSALYLCASARDQTRPGELFFGEGSRLTVL.

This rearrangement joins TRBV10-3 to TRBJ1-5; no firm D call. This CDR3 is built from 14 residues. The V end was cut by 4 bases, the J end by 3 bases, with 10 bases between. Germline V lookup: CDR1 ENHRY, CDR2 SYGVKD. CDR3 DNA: TGTGCCATCAGTGCAAGATATGACAATCAGCCCCAGCATTTT. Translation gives CAISARYDNQPQHF.

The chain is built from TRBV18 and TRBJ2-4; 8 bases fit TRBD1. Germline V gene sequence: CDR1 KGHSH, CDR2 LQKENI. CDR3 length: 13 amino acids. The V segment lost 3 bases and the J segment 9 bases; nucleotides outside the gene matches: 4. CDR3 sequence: CASSPGQAVIQYF. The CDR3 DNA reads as TGTGCCAGCTCACCGGGACAGGCAGTCATTCAGTACTTC. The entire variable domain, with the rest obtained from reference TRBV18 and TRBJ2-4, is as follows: NAGVMQNPRHLVRRRGQEARLRCSPMKGHSHVYWYRQLPEEGLKFMVYLQKENIIDESGMPKERFSAEFPKEGPSILRIQQVVRGDSAAYFCASSPGQAVIQYFGAGTRLSVL.

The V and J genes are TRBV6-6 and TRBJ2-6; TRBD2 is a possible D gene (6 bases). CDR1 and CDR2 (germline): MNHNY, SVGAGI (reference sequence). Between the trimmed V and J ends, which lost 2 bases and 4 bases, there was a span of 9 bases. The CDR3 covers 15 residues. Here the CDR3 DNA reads TGTGCCAGCAGTTACACCGGAGGGGGGGCCAACGTCCTGACTTTC. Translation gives CASSYTGGGANVLTF.

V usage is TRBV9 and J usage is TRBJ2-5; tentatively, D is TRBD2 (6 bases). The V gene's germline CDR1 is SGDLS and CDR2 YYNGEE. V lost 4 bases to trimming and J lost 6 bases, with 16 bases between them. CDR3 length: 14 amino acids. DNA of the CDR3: TGTGCCAGCAGCTCGAGGACGGGGGAAAAGACCCAGTACTTC. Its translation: CASSSRTGEKTQYF.

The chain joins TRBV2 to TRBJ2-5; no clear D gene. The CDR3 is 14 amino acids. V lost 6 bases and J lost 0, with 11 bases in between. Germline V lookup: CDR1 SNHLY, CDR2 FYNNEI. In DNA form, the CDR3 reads TGTGCCAGCAGGGGGATTCAGTACCAAGAGACCCAGTACTTC. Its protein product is CASRGIQYQETQYF.

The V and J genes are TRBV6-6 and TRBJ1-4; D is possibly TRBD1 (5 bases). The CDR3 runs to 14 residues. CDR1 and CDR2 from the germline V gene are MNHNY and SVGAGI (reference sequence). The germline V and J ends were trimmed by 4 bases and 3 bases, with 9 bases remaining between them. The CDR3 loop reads CASSSGFSNEKLFF. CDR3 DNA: TGTGCCAGCAGTTCAGGGTTTTCTAATGAAAAACTGTTTTTT.

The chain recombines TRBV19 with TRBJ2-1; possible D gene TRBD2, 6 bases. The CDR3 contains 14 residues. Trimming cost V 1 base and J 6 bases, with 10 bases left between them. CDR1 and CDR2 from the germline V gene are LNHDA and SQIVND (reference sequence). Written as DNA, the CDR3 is TGTGCCAGTAGTATAGCGGGAGCGAGCAATGAGCAGTTCTTC. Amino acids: CASSIAGASNEQFF.

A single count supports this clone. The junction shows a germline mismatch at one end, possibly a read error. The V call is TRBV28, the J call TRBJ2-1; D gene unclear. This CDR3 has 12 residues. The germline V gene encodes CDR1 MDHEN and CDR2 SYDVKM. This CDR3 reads CASKPSYNEQFF. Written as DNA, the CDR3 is TGTGCCAGCAAGCCCTCCTATAATGAGCAGTTCTTC.

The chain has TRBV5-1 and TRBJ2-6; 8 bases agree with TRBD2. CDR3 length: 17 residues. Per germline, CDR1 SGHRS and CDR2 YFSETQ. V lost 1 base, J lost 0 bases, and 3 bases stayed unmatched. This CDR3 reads CASSLTSGDSGANVLTF. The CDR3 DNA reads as TGCGCCAGCAGCTTGACTAGCGGAGACTCTGGGGCCAACGTCCTGACTTTC.

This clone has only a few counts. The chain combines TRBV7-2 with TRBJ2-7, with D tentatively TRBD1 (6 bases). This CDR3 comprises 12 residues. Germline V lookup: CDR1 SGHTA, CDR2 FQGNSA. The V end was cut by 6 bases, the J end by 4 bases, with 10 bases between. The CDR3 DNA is TGTGCCAGCAGTTTGACAGGATACGAGCAGTACTTC. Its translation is CASSLTGYEQYF.